This T cell receptor (beta chain) was recorded in a study of blood T cells in healthy people across ages. Those donating, healthy Caucasian individuals from Russia, were aged roughly 6 to 90. A second PCR of roughly 7 to 11 cycles used a sample-barcoded 5' primer and a J-beta primer mix. TCRdb recomputed calls from the 5' RACE reads with MiXCR, one row per CDR3 protein. The sample lists about 840,000 distinct CDR3 sequences, roughly 29% occurring once. Germline V gene sequence: CDR1 SGHTA, CDR2 FQGNSA. The CDR3 consists of 17 residues. With 1 base clipped from V and 5 bases from J, the junction kept 11 bases outside the gene matches. These data were also reused for a study on T cells of mothers and their children.

Sample: blood. The V and J genes are TRBV7-2 and TRBJ2-5, with 9 positions matching TRBD2. The TCR comes from a woman in her 40s in good health. This CDR3 reads CASSLVGRGGAGETQYF. For the CDR3, the DNA is TGTGCCAGCAGCTTAGTCGGACGCGGGGGGGCGGGGGAGACCCAGTACTTC.